This T cell receptor beta chain originates from a study of shared clonotypes between healthy human individuals. Overall study context: A couple of women and a few men aged 18 to 49 made up the donors.

CDR1 is SGHNT and CDR2 is YYREEE in the germline V gene (reference sequence). The CDR3 is 14 residues long. V was trimmed by 3 bases and J by 5 bases, leaving 12 bases between them. CD8 cells regarded as naive lacked CD45RO, were positively chosen for CCR7, and omitted terminally differentiated effector memory CD45RA+ cells. Clones were read by immunoSEQ multiplex PCR, and TCRdb kept only the in-frame ones, dropping some. In the table there are some 2,000,000 clones, about 95% of which are singletons. This sequence was found in a man younger than 35 in good health. V and J are TRBV5-4 and TRBJ1-5; D remains unclear. The specimen was naive CD8+ T cells sorted from blood. CDR3 in DNA: TGTGCCAGCAGCTCCGGGCCTGGAGATCAGCCCCAGCATTTT. It specifies CASSSGPGDQPQHF.